This T cell receptor (beta chain) was identified in a study of PD-L1 blockade in urothelial cancer. Study at large: The analyses of blood took place 3 weeks (second dose) and 6 weeks after treatment start. Blood samples contained a median about 150,000 T cells.

The table came from immunoSEQ multiplex PCR; TCRdb's copy has only in-frame clones and leaves some out. Here the sample spans about 83,000 clones, approximately 86% being singletons. The V segment lost 4 bases and the J segment 2 bases; nucleotides outside the gene matches: 4. The V gene's germline CDR1 is SGHTA and CDR2 FQGTGA. This CDR3 has 15 amino acids. The study enrolled patients with locally advanced or metastatic urothelial carcinoma. Pretreatment and on-treatment blood mononuclear cell samples were taken, totaling between 1 and 8 time points per patient. The input for sequencing was PBMCs, taken around atezolizumab (anti-PD-L1) treatment. The V gene is TRBV7-3, the J gene TRBJ2-1; TRBD1 matches 8 bases. The sequence was obtained from a woman aged 65 to 85 with urothelial cancer. The CDR3 loop reads CASSSDRGAYNEQFF. CDR3 in DNA: TGTGCCAGCAGCTCAGACAGGGGAGCCTACAATGAGCAGTTCTTC.